This T cell receptor beta chain was captured by sequencing in a study of cytomegalovirus exposure and HLA in healthy donors. Study at large: Of the donors genotyped, several hundred in all, 65% to 90% fell in the Caucasian-associated ancestry cluster.

Whole-study results and caveats: Analyzed later, association rates of TCRs varied across HLA loci, with DRB1 most and HLA-C fewest. Among TCR sequences, most were rare, though some public TCRs appeared in many donors. Among the most significant clusters, several appeared linked to common viral pathogens in a later analysis.

A multiplex PCR was run with 60 Vbeta primers and 13 Jbeta primers. The data were produced by immunoSEQ multiplex PCR, yet TCRdb's version contains in-frame clones alone and is incomplete. The sample contains 180,000 or so clones, more than 70% of which appear only once. The CDR3 length is 13 residues. The V gene's germline CDR1 is GTSNPN and CDR2 SVGIG (reference sequence). V was cut by 8 bases and J by 0 bases, with 11 bases left in between. This clone was seen once. What it binds is not known. Sequenced input: PBMCs. The V and J genes are TRBV30 and TRBJ1-3; D is uncertain. The source is a woman in her forties in good health and CMV-seropositive. As DNA, the CDR3 is TGTGCCACCGGGAGAAACTCTGGAAACACCATATATTTT. This gives the protein CATGRNSGNTIYF. The full variable domain, in which reference TRBV30 and TRBJ1-3 provide the parts outside the CDR3, is SQTIHQWPATLVQPVGSPLSLECTVEGTSNPNLYWYRQAAGRGLQLLFYSVGIGQISSEVPQNLSASRPQDRQFILSSKKLLLSDSGFYLCATGRNSGNTIYFGEGSWLTVV.